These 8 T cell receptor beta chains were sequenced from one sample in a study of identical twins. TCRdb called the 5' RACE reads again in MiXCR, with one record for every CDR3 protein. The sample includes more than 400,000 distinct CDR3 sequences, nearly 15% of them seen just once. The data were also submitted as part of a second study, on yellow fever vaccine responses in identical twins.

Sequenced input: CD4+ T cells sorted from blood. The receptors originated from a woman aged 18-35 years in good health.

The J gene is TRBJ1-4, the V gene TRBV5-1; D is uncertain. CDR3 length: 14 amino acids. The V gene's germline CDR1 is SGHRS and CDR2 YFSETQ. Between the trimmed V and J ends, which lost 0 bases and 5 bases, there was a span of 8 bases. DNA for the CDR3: TGCGCCAGCAGCTTGGGACGGGAAAATGAAAAACTGTTTTTT. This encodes CASSLGRENEKLFF.

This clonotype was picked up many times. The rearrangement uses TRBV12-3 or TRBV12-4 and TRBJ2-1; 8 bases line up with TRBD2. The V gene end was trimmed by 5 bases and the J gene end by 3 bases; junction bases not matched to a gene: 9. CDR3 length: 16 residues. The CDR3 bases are TGTGCCAGCAGTCCGCTGCGGGAGGAGCACTACAATGAGCAGTTCTTC. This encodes CASSPLREEHYNEQFF.

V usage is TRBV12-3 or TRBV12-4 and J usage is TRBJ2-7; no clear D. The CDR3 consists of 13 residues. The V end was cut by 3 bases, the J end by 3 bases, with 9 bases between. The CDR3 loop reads CASSFNTDYEQYF. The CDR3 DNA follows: TGTGCCAGCAGTTTCAACACTGACTACGAGCAGTACTTC.

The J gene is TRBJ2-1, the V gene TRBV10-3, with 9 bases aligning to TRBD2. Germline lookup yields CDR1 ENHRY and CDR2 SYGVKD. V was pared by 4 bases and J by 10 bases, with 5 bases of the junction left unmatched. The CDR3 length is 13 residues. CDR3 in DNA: TGTGCCATCAGTGGGGTTAGCGGGAGAGAGCAGTTCTTC. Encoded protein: CAISGVSGREQFF.

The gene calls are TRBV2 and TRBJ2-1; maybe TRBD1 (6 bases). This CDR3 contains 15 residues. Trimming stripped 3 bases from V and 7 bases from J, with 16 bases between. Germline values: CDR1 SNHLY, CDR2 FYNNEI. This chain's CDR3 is CASSEARGLANEQFF. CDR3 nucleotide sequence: TGTGCCAGCAGTGAGGCCAGGGGATTGGCGAATGAGCAGTTCTTC.

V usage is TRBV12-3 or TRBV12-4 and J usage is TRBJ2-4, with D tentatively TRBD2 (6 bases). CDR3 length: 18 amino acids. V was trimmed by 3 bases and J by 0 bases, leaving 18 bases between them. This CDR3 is CASSFLFGSGLAKNIQYF. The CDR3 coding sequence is TGTGCCAGCAGTTTTTTGTTTGGTAGCGGACTAGCCAAAAACATTCAGTACTTC.

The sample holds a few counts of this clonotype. Here the CDR3 reads CASSGGTLSAGAQYF. Here the CDR3 DNA reads TGCGCCAGCAGCGGGGGGACCCTAAGCGCGGGTGCCCAGTACTTC. The chain combines TRBV5-1 with TRBJ2-5; D may be TRBD2 (6 bases). There are 15 residues in the CDR3. Germline V lookup: CDR1 SGHRS, CDR2 YFSETQ. V lost 4 bases to trimming and J lost 9 bases, with 22 bases between them.

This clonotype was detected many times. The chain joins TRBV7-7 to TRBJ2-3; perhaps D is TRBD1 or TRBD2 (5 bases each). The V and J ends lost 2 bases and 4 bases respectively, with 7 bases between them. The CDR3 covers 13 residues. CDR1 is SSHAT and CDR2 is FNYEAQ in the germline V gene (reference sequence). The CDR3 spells CASSLRGADTQYF. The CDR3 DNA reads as TGTGCCAGCAGCTTACGAGGGGCAGATACGCAGTATTTT.